The entry below describes one T cell receptor (beta chain). What it recognizes is unknown. The data stem from a study of cytomegalovirus exposure and HLA in healthy donors. General study points: The authors confirmed in vitro that a few CMV-associated chains were specific for CMV antigens. Many donors shared some public TCRs, even though most TCR sequences were rare.

Between the trimmed V and J ends, which lost 4 bases and 5 bases, there was a span of 14 bases. This CDR3 has 14 residues. The germline V gene encodes CDR1 SGHRS and CDR2 YFSETQ. Measured with immunoSEQ multiplex PCR; TCRdb has only the in-frame clones, and not every one. The table records around 190,000 clones, around nine tenths of them present only once. This chain links TRBV5-1 with TRBJ2-3; D gene unclear. This receptor was taken from a man under 40 in good health and CMV-seropositive. Sequenced input: PBMCs. The CDR3 region is CASSPQLREDTQYF. The CDR3 DNA reads as TGCGCCAGCAGCCCCCAACTAAGGGAAGATACGCAGTATTTT.